This TCR beta chain derives from a study of regulatory T cells in long-lasting Graves disease (dated by TCRdb to the early 2020s). About the full investigation: Persistent Graves' disease was defined as persistently positive TSH receptor autoantibodies together with antithyroid drug treatment for over 5 years. Persistent Graves' disease patients were compared with newly diagnosed Graves' disease patients by peripheral blood TCR sequencing and RNA sequencing. The study took place in China and was registered as a clinical trial. TCR sequencing covered around 13 persistent and 20 or so newly diagnosed Graves' disease patients, 33 samples in total. Antithyroid drugs had been taken for roughly 10 years on average by persistent Graves' disease patients in the clinical cohort. Results and caveats for the whole study, not just this receptor: Preferential use of TRBV28, TRBJ1-2 and TRBJ2-5 was observed in persistent disease, whereas TRBV20-1 and TRBJ2-1 were favored in newly diagnosed disease. As a limitation, the authors acknowledged that the small sample size may reduce accuracy. Persistent patients shared more public clonotypes among themselves (roughly 2,700) than newly diagnosed patients did (roughly 910). Persistent Graves' disease patients showed lower TCR Shannon entropy and fewer highly expanded clones than newly diagnosed patients, suggesting clonal expansion. Only the TCR beta chain was sequenced and analyzed. Peripheral blood alone was examined, since thyroid tissue, which constituted the primary lesion, could not be accessed.

This clonotype has just one count. The clone's antigen remains unknown. No clone much larger than this one lies a single base away; base qualities are absent. One read alone provides weak support. What this sample's time point label stands for: persistent/refractory GD, antithyroid drugs over 5 years with positive TRAb. For both TCR sequencing and RNA sequencing, RNA was extracted from PBMCs in TRIzol. The diagnosis of Graves' disease followed American Thyroid Association guidelines. The patients came from an endocrinology department in Xi'an, China. Each patient gave approximately 9 milliliters of peripheral blood, collected in an EDTA anticoagulant tube. PBMCs were isolated by Ficoll Paque Plus density gradient separation without further T cell sorting. An Agilent 2100 Bioanalyzer and agarose gel were used to check RNA quality, and a NanoDrop 2000 was used to measure RNA concentration. Library method: multiplex PCR. The instrument given in TCRdb is Illumina HiSeq 4000. To build TCR beta libraries, CDR3 regions were amplified by Arm-PCR using iRepertoire HTBI primers. Before sequencing, the PCR products went through gel purification. The source study handled its data this way. A total of 62 TRBV and some 15 TRBJ segments were identified across samples and were used for gene usage analysis of CDR3 amino acid clonotypes. COPE and FqMerger were used to merge filtered high-quality paired reads into contigs. Contigs were aligned with BLAST to IMGT TRBV, TRBD and TRBJ reference genes, and CDR3 was defined per IMGT. Clonotypes above 0.1% frequency were classified as highly expanded clones. Shannon entropy served as the measure of repertoire diversity, while the Gini coefficient captured V-J evenness. Clonotypes shared by more than one individual were considered public. The public reads were quality trimmed at Q25 with fastp and then assembled into clones with MiXCR by TCRdb, keeping productive beta chains. All rows with the same CDR3 protein become a single entry with the most common DNA and genes. TCRdb, not the authors, supplied the V and J calls. Counted in this sample were about 470,000 distinct CDR3 sequences; about 22% of them appeared once. Of the sample, 7.1% is held by the ten largest clones.

As encoded in the germline V gene, CDR1 is MNHEY while CDR2 is SVGAGI. CDR3 length: 15 amino acids, cysteine to phenylalanine. Here the CDR3 DNA is all that survives: 45 bases in frame from base 1. V is pruned by 3 bases and J by 2 bases, leaving 4 bases of the junction without a gene match. This receptor was identified in a female donor with Graves disease. The receptor chain draws on TRBV6-5 and TRBJ2-3; the junction holds 8 bases that match TRBD2. The material sequenced was peripheral blood mononuclear cells (PBMCs), taken when the disease was refractory, from a patient treated with antithyroid drugs. The CDR3 protein sequence reads: CASSYRGGHTDTQYF. At the DNA level, the sequence is TGTGCCAGCAGTTATCGGGGGGGGCACACAGATACGCAGTATTTT.